A single sample gave rise to the 26 T cell receptor beta chains below, sequenced in a study of blood T cell repertoires in COVID-19. Sequenced by immunoSEQ multiplex PCR; TCRdb stores in-frame clones only, minus some. The data contain roughly 180,000 clones, about 85% of them singletons. The sample comprised peripheral blood. Every receptor here comes from a woman aged 60-75 years with acute or convalescent COVID-19.

The sample holds a few counts of this clone. This sequence joins TRBV27 and TRBJ2-6; no clear D. Germline-derived CDR1 and CDR2 are MNHEY and SMNVEV (reference sequence). V was clipped by 6 bases and J by 0 bases, with 12 bases between them. The CDR3 contains 16 residues. The CDR3 loop reads CASSKKLASGANVLTF. DNA of the CDR3: TGTGCCAGCAGCAAAAAGTTGGCCTCTGGGGCCAACGTCCTGACTTTC.

For this clone: Other DNA sequences in this sample translate to the same CDR3. This sequence joins TRBV9 and TRBJ2-7, with D tentatively TRBD1 (5 bases). Deletions cut 0 bases from V and 0 bases from J, with 7 bases between. The CDR3 spans 14 residues. CDR1 and CDR2 from the germline V gene are SGDLS and YYNGEE. CDR3 amino acids: CASSVATGSYEQYF. The CDR3 nucleotides are TGTGCCAGCAGCGTAGCTACAGGCTCCTACGAGCAGTACTTC.

CDR3 in DNA: TGTGCCAGCAGCCCTCTAGCGGGAATAAACAATGAGCAGTTCTTC. This encodes CASSPLAGINNEQFF. The V call is TRBV28, the J call TRBJ2-1, with 9 positions matching TRBD2. The CDR3 has 15 residues. Germline V CDR1 and CDR2: MDHEN, SYDVKM. V was pared by 6 bases and J by 5 bases, with 8 bases of the junction left unmatched.

This clone occurred once. The rearrangement joins TRBV7-8 to TRBJ1-2; D is uncertain. The V and J ends lost 2 bases and 0 bases respectively, with 13 bases between them. The V gene's germline CDR1 is SGHVS and CDR2 FQNEAQ. This CDR3 spans 16 amino acids. The CDR3 is CASSLRRAASNYGYTF. CDR3 coding DNA: TGTGCCAGCAGCTTACGGAGGGCAGCTTCTAACTATGGCTACACCTTC.

Written as DNA, the CDR3 is TGCGCCAGCAGCCAGGGAGATAACTATGGCTACACCTTC. Encoded protein: CASSQGDNYGYTF. V and J are TRBV4-1 and TRBJ1-2; D is uncertain. The CDR3 loop spans 13 amino acids. The germline V gene encodes CDR1 MGHRA and CDR2 YSYEKL. Trimming removed 3 bases at V and 1 base at J, with 6 bases between.

The chain couples TRBV11-3 to TRBJ1-6; D not certain. The CDR3 runs to 12 residues. V gave up 1 base and J gave up 8 bases, with 3 bases separating them. Germline values: CDR1 SGHNT, CDR2 YENEEA. CDR3 sequence (DNA): TGTGCCAGCAGCTTAGGAGATTCACCCCTCCACTTT. The encoded protein is CASSLGDSPLHF.

V gene TRBV28 combines with J gene TRBJ2-5; tentative D call: TRBD2 (5 bases). This CDR3 contains 13 residues. The V gene's germline CDR1 is MDHEN and CDR2 SYDVKM. Trimming took off 6 bases at V and 10 bases at J, with 18 bases between the two ends. This CDR3 reads CASRVGGSRGQYF. The CDR3 nucleotides read TGTGCCAGCAGGGTCGGTGGCAGCCGGGGCCAGTACTTC.

The chain carries TRBV2 and TRBJ2-5; possibly TRBD1 for D (6 bases). Per germline, CDR1 SNHLY and CDR2 FYNNEI. CDR3 length: 13 residues. Trimming pared 1 base from V and 7 bases from J, leaving 10 bases between. The DNA of the CDR3 is TGTGCCAGCAGTGAAGACGGCAGGGGGACCCAGTACTTC. Amino acid sequence: CASSEDGRGTQYF.

The rearrangement uses TRBV3-1 (or the pseudogene TRBV3-2) and TRBJ1-6; 7 bases agree with TRBD1. The CDR3 covers 13 residues. J lost 10 bases, V lost 4 bases, and 4 bases had no gene match. CDR1 LGHDT and CDR2 YNNKEL come from the germline V gene (reference sequence). This chain's CDR3 is CASSPDRWSPLHF. The CDR3 nucleotides are TGTGCCAGCAGCCCGGACAGGTGGTCACCCCTCCACTTT.

The V call is TRBV12-3 or TRBV12-4, the J call TRBJ1-2; no reliable D call. Deletions cut 7 bases from V and 6 bases from J, with 15 bases between. The CDR3 has 13 amino acids. Here the CDR3 DNA reads TGTGCCAGCAACCTTGGAGGGAATGATGGCTACACCTTC. It translates to CASNLGGNDGYTF.

The chain joins TRBV11-3 to TRBJ2-1, with 9 bases fitting TRBD2. V shed 3 bases, J shed 2 bases, and the junction held 2 bases outside the gene matches. This CDR3 has 15 residues. CDR1 is SGHNT, CDR2 YENEEA, per germline. In DNA form, the CDR3 reads TGTGCCAGCAGCTTTGCTAGCGGGGCCTACAATGAGCAGTTCTTC. Its protein product is CASSFASGAYNEQFF.

DNA of the CDR3: TGCGCCAGCAGCAGCCTAGCGGGAGAGACCCAGTACTTC. It translates to CASSSLAGETQYF. The chain carries TRBV5-1 and TRBJ2-5, with 8 nucleotides matching TRBD2. The length of the CDR3 is 13 residues. Trimming at V came to 4 bases and at J to 4 bases, leaving 3 bases not matched to a gene. Germline-derived CDR1 and CDR2 are SGHRS and YFSETQ. The variable domain in full, completed from reference TRBV5-1 and TRBJ2-5, reads KAGVTQTPRYLIKTRGQQVTLSCSPISGHRSVSWYQQTPGQGLQFLFEYFSETQRNKGNFPGRFSGRQFSNSRSEMNVSTLELGDSALYLCASSSLAGETQYFGPGTRLLVL.

This rearrangement joins TRBV6-2 or TRBV6-3 to TRBJ2-6, with TRBD2 identical over 7 bases. The CDR3 consists of 16 residues. V shed 2 bases, J shed 0 bases, and the junction held 1 base outside the gene matches. Germline V CDR1 and CDR2: MNHEY, SVGEGT. The CDR3 nucleotides read TGTGCCAGCAGTTACCGCGGGAGCTCTGGGGCCAACGTCCTGACTTTC. The encoded protein is CASSYRGSSGANVLTF.

The genes are TRBV30 and TRBJ2-7; D possibly corresponds to TRBD1 (5 bases). The CDR3 consists of 15 residues. Germline V gives CDR1 GTSNPN, CDR2 SVGIG (reference sequence). With 4 bases removed from V and 0 bases from J, the gap between germline ends came to 16 bases. CDR3 nucleotide sequence: TGTGCCTGGACAGGGCACCCCTCAAGCTCCTACGAGCAGTACTTC. It translates to CAWTGHPSSSYEQYF. Drawing the rest from reference TRBV30 and TRBJ2-7, the complete variable domain is SQTIHQWPATLVQPVGSPLSLECTVEGTSNPNLYWYRQAAGRGLQLLFYSVGIGQISSEVPQNLSASRPQDRQFILSSKKLLLSDSGFYLCAWTGHPSSSYEQYFGPGTRLTVT.

The chain joins TRBV7-9 to TRBJ1-3; 9 bases agree with TRBD1. The CDR3 is made up of 15 amino acids. Germline trimming cut 4 bases from V and 1 base from J; bases unmatched to any gene: 2. CDR1 SEHNR and CDR2 FQNEAQ come from the germline V gene (reference sequence). The CDR3 bases are TGTGCCAGCAGCTCGGACAGGGGTTCTGGAAACACCATATATTTT. Protein sequence: CASSSDRGSGNTIYF.

The table lists this clone with a count of one. The gene calls are TRBV18 and TRBJ2-2; D remains ambiguous. CDR1 and CDR2 (germline): KGHSH, LQKENI. Trimming left V 6 bases short and J 2 bases short, with 13 bases between. This CDR3 has 15 residues. This CDR3 reads CASSPLDFNTGELFF. CDR3 bases: TGTGCCAGCTCGCCCCTAGACTTCAACACCGGGGAGCTGTTTTTT. Variable domain in full (rest from reference TRBV18 and TRBJ2-2): NAGVMQNPRHLVRRRGQEARLRCSPMKGHSHVYWYRQLPEEGLKFMVYLQKENIIDESGMPKERFSAEFPKEGPSILRIQQVVRGDSAAYFCASSPLDFNTGELFFGEGSRLTVL.

This clone was seen a handful of times. The chain couples TRBV4-2 to TRBJ2-5; TRBD2 matches 7 bases. CDR3 size: 13 residues. Per the germline V gene, CDR1 is LGHNA and CDR2 is YNFKEQ. J was trimmed by 4 bases and V by 8 bases; bases with no gene match: 7. DNA for the CDR3: TGTGCCAGCGGGCGGGAGTTAGTAGAGACCCAGTACTTC. Translation gives CASGRELVETQYF.

The chain uses TRBV19 and TRBJ1-1; maybe TRBD1 (6 bases). The germline V gene has CDR1 LNHDA and CDR2 SQIVND (reference sequence). The CDR3 has 14 residues. V was pared by 9 bases and J by 2 bases, with 16 bases between. The DNA of the CDR3 is TGTGCCAGCAAGCGACAGGAGATCAACACTGAAGCTTTCTTT. This sequence encodes CASKRQEINTEAFF.

The V and J genes are TRBV9 and TRBJ1-1; D gene unclear. The CDR3 spans 13 residues. V lost 0 bases and J lost 4, with 7 bases in between. Germline V gives CDR1 SGDLS, CDR2 YYNGEE. CDR3 DNA sequence: TGTGCCAGCAGCGTAGATCCAGTCACTGAAGCTTTCTTT. It encodes CASSVDPVTEAFF.

V is TRBV5-4 and J is TRBJ2-7; possible D gene TRBD1, 6 bases. There are 15 residues in the CDR3. Trimming removed 8 bases from V and 2 bases from J, with 20 bases in between. Germline CDR1 reads SGHNT; CDR2 reads YYREEE (reference sequence). In DNA, the CDR3 is TGTGCCAGTCTTCCCGGGACACCTACTACCTACGAGCAGTACTTC. It translates to CASLPGTPTTYEQYF.

The genes are TRBV7-9 and TRBJ2-3, with 7 bases matching TRBD2. CDR3 length: 14 residues. J gave up 5 bases and V 0 bases, and 2 bases lay outside the gene matches. Germline loops: CDR1 SEHNR, CDR2 FQNEAQ (reference sequence). CDR3 in amino acids: CASSLAAGEDTQYF. DNA for the CDR3: TGTGCCAGCAGCTTAGCGGCGGGAGAAGATACGCAGTATTTT.

This chain connects TRBV5-1 to TRBJ2-3; D is possibly TRBD2 (5 bases). The CDR3 consists of 14 residues. V lost 5 bases, J lost 3 bases, and 13 bases lay in between. Per the germline V gene, CDR1 is SGHRS and CDR2 is YFSETQ. The CDR3 loop reads CASSPGWRTDTQYF. The CDR3 nucleotides are TGCGCCAGCAGTCCAGGTTGGAGGACAGATACGCAGTATTTT.

This clone has a handful of counts. The V and J genes are TRBV28 and TRBJ1-5; perhaps TRBD1 as D (5 bases). The CDR3 has 15 amino acids. Germline CDR1 and CDR2: MDHEN and SYDVKM. V lost 2 bases and J lost 5, with 13 bases in between. This CDR3 is CASSLQGVRDQPQHF. The CDR3 DNA sequence: TGTGCCAGCAGTTTACAGGGTGTAAGGGATCAGCCCCAGCATTTT.

The rearrangement joins TRBV6-6 to TRBJ2-3, with TRBD2 matching over 7 bases. The CDR3 runs to 12 residues. Per germline, CDR1 MNHNY and CDR2 SVGAGI (reference sequence). V was clipped by 2 bases and J by 9 bases; unmatched bases: 2. CDR3 loop: CASSYQAGTQYF. In DNA form, the CDR3 reads TGTGCCAGCAGTTACCAAGCGGGGACGCAGTATTTT.

In its sample, this clone was seen a few times. The chain joins TRBV20-1 to TRBJ2-5; tentative D call: TRBD1 (5 bases). This CDR3 has 11 amino acids. The V and J ends lost 7 bases and 0 bases respectively, with 6 bases between them. Germline V gene lookup returns CDR1 DFQATT and CDR2 SNEGSKA (reference sequence). The chain's CDR3 is CSVGDQETQYF. CDR3 DNA: TGCAGTGTAGGGGACCAAGAGACCCAGTACTTC.

This clone was observed once. V usage is TRBV5-1 and J usage is TRBJ2-3; 7 bases are a match to TRBD2. This CDR3 spans 16 amino acids. V lost 0 bases to trimming and J lost 0 bases; unmatched junction nucleotides: 4. Germline values: CDR1 SGHRS, CDR2 YFSETQ. The CDR3 region is CASSLDPSGSTDTQYF. In nucleotides, the CDR3 is TGCGCCAGCAGCTTGGATCCTAGCGGTAGCACAGATACGCAGTATTTT. Based on the CDR3 plus reference TRBV5-1 and TRBJ2-3, the full variable domain is KAGVTQTPRYLIKTRGQQVTLSCSPISGHRSVSWYQQTPGQGLQFLFEYFSETQRNKGNFPGRFSGRQFSNSRSEMNVSTLELGDSALYLCASSLDPSGSTDTQYFGPGTRLTVL.